This TCR beta chain was identified in a study of blood T cell repertoires in COVID-19. Study-level information: T cells, B-cell-depleted T cells, or PBMCs provided the cDNA or gDNA that served as material.

The table came from immunoSEQ multiplex PCR; TCRdb's copy has only in-frame clones and leaves some out. The sample has some 340,000 clones, about four fifths seen once. Germline V gene data show CDR1 as MNHEY and CDR2 as SMNVEV (reference sequence). Trimming left V 6 bases short and J 1 base short, with 18 bases between. There are 16 residues in the CDR3. Participant-reported clinical history was the basis for cohort assignment. This TCR was recovered from a woman between 45 and 65 years old who had recovered from COVID-19. The rearrangement links TRBV27 to TRBJ1-1; maybe TRBD1 (6 bases). Sequencing was carried out using PBMCs or T cells enriched from blood (not recorded which). CDR3 in amino acids: CASSTPPGQRNTEAFF. The CDR3 nucleotides are TGTGCCAGCAGCACTCCCCCCGGACAGAGGAACACTGAAGCTTTCTTT.